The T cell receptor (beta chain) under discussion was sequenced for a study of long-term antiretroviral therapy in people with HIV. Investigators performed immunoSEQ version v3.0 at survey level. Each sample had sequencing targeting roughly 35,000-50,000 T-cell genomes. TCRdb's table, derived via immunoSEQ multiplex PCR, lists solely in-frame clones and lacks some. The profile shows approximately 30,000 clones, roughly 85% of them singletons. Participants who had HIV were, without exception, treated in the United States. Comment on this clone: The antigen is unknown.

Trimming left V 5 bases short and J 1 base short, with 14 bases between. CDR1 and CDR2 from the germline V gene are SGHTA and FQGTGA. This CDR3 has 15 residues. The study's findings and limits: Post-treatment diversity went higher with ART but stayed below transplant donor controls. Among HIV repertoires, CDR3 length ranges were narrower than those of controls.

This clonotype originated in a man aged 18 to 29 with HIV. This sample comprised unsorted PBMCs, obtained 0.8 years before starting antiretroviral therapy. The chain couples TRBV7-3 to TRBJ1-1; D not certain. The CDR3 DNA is TGTGCCAGCAGCCTCGCTACGGCTTCGAACACTGAAGCTTTCTTT. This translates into CASSLATASNTEAFF.